The present T cell receptor beta chain was sequenced within a study of blood T cell repertoires in COVID-19 (TCRdb year 2020). Turning to the overall study: Collaborator samples came from the United States, Italy and Spain and covered acute and convalescent phases of COVID-19. The prospective study material was composed of cDNA or gDNA derived from T cells, B-cell-depleted T cells, or PBMCs. The dataset comprised deeply sampled blood TCRbeta repertoires from subjects exposed to, actively infected with, or recovered from COVID-19. The repertoires were released in a freely available public database intended as a resource for research on the immune response to SARS-CoV-2. Samples came from the ongoing ImmuneRACE study (first 160 participants) plus 1,254 subjects from 6 global collaborators. Nearly every sample came with metadata listing a de-identified subject ID, COVID-19 status, age in years and sex. Where available, HLA class I and class II types were obtained from metadata supplied by the sample provider rather than from assay-based typing. The investigation overall reported the following: How much clinical and demographic metadata was included differed by source and by participant, and the metadata was provided uncurated.

Participants in the prospective study were aged about 18 to 100 years, lived in under 30 United States geographic areas, and enrolled through a virtual design. In the prospective study, cohorts were assigned on the basis of participant-reported clinical history obtained from a screening survey and a study questionnaire. Recovered participants in ImmuneRACE Cohort 3 were defined by two consecutive negative NP/OP PCR tests, clearance by a healthcare professional, or resolution of symptoms. In the prospective study, mobile phlebotomists collected whole blood, serum and a nasopharyngeal or oropharyngeal swab from each participant. Additional blood draws and questionnaires over an approximately 2-month period could optionally be provided by prospective study participants. Prospective study blood samples were shipped either frozen or at room temperature before DNA extraction. TCRbeta CDR3 regions were amplified from genomic DNA by means of the immunoSEQ Assay, a bias-controlled multiplex PCR. In the source study's methods: Nucleated cell counts per sample were estimated from amplification of reference gene primers within the assay. To quantify the absolute abundance of each unique TCRbeta CDR3 rearrangement, sequence reads were collapsed and filtered. For each sample, productive Simpson clonality was calculated by taking the square root of Simpson's diversity index across productive rearrangements. TCRdb stores this immuneACCESS table with in-frame sequences only. Part of the clones is absent; in the studies checked, under half of the shortfall reflects unresolved V genes, and no reason is known for the rest. D and trimming were read from the DNA, whereas the V and J calls and clone size are those reported in that table. The sample table lists around 300,000 clones, roughly 88% of them with a count of one. The top ten constitute around 5% of the sample.

About this clone itself: Its antigen target is currently unknown. The input lacks base qualities; no much larger clone sits a single base away.

CDR1 and CDR2 (SGHNT, YYREEE) derive from the germline V gene (reference sequence). The CDR3 starts with the cysteine, ends with the phenylalanine, and has 14 residues. Only CDR3 DNA is held: 42 bases, read in frame from base 1. Trimming accounts for 0 bases at V and 5 bases at J, while the number of junction bases matched to no gene is 4. Sequencing input: PBMCs or T cells enriched from blood (not recorded which). The receptor's source is a man under 40 who had recovered from COVID-19. Here the chain combines TRBV5-4 and TRBJ2-5, and 7 junctional nucleotides match TRBD1. The DNA sequence follows: TGTGCCAGCAGCTTGGAGGGGGCCTGGGAGACCCAGTACTTC. Translated, this gives CASSLEGAWETQYF.